This T cell receptor beta chain appears in the sequencing data of a study of T cells after yellow fever vaccination. The germline gives CDR1 SGHRS, CDR2 YFSETQ. V shed 2 bases and J 6 bases; nucleotides not matched to a gene: 9. The CDR3 is 15 amino acids. From the 5' RACE reads, TCRdb called clonotypes with MiXCR, one entry per CDR3 protein. There are approximately 85,000 distinct CDR3 sequences in the sample; roughly 13% occur only once, and 20% to 25% lies in the top ten. Sequencing was performed on CD8+ T cells not binding an NS4B(214-222) dextramer, sorted from PBMCs, taken less than 25 days after the first yellow fever vaccination. This clonotype originated in a man younger than 35 who received the YFV17D yellow fever vaccine. The chain uses TRBV5-1 and TRBJ1-1; 8 bases map to TRBD1. CDR3: CASSFSGGAWAEAFF. The CDR3 bases are TGCGCCAGCAGCTTCTCAGGGGGCGCCTGGGCTGAAGCTTTCTTT.